Shown below are 18 T cell receptor beta chains from a single sample sequenced in a study of human CD8 memory T cell subsets. UMI-labeled 5' RACE was the method by which TCR beta libraries were made. TCRdb re-called the 5' RACE reads and catalogs CDR3 proteins one per entry, DNA excluded. In total, the table holds about 10,000 distinct CDR3 sequences. The term TPEX covered CCR7+ PD-1+ TIGIT+ early memory CD8+ T cells that had exhausted-like traits. The specimen sequenced was CD8+ T cells from PBMCs. Every receptor here comes from a human donor in good health.

J is TRBJ1-3 and V is TRBV4-3; the D call from TCRdb, TRBD1, cannot be confirmed without DNA. Germline CDR1 LGHNA, CDR2 YSLEER. This CDR3 spans 15 amino acids. The CDR3 reads CASSQDETAGNTIYF.

The V and J genes are TRBV20-1 and TRBJ2-7. The CDR3 length is 12 residues. In germline, CDR1 is DFQATT, CDR2 SNEGSKA (reference sequence). The CDR3 loop is CSARDSDYEQYF.

This chain connects TRBV19 to TRBJ2-3; the TCRdb D gene call, TRBD1, has no DNA to confirm it. Germline CDR1 is LNHDA and CDR2 is SQIVND (reference sequence). The CDR3 sequence is 15 residues long. The CDR3 reads CASSMGTGPFNTQYF.

The chain is built from TRBV19 and TRBJ2-2; absent DNA, TCRdb's TRBD1 call cannot be checked. The CDR3 has 14 amino acids. In germline, CDR1 is LNHDA, CDR2 SQIVND (reference sequence). The CDR3 spells CASSMRQGPGELFF. The variable domain in full, completed from reference TRBV19 and TRBJ2-2, reads DGGITQSPKYLFRKEGQNVTLSCEQNLNHDAMYWYRQDPGQGLRLIYYSQIVNDFQKGDIAEGYSVSREKKESFPLTVTSAQKNPTAFYLCASSMRQGPGELFFGEGSRLTVL.

The rearrangement links TRBV7-2 to TRBJ1-6; TCRdb designates TRBD1, a call that cannot be tested without DNA. Germline CDR1 is SGHTA and CDR2 is FQGNSA. The CDR3 is 13 residues long. CDR3 residues: CASSFSSDIKPHF.

This chain links TRBV7-9 with TRBJ2-7; the TCRdb call, TRBD1, lacks DNA for checking. This CDR3 contains 12 residues. CDR1 and CDR2 from the germline V gene are SEHNR and FQNEAQ (reference sequence). The CDR3: CASSFPGYEQYF.

The J gene is TRBJ1-4, the V gene TRBV7-2; TCRdb's D call, TRBD1, is unchecked because there is no DNA. Germline V gives CDR1 SGHTA, CDR2 FQGNSA. The CDR3 is 15 residues long. This CDR3 reads CASRTYQGAYEKLFF.

This clonotype is classed as medium-sized by frequency. The J gene is TRBJ2-5, the V gene TRBV28; the D call of TRBD1 rests on TCRdb alone, since no DNA is present to check it. The CDR3 runs to 17 residues. Germline V gene lookup returns CDR1 MDHEN and CDR2 SYDVKM. The CDR3 sequence: CASSSMKGRTLQETQYF.

This clonotype is labeled medium-sized based on frequency. The chain recombines TRBV4-3 with TRBJ1-3. Germline assignment: CDR1 LGHNA and CDR2 YSLEER. This CDR3 spans 14 amino acids. CDR3 in amino acids: CASSQGTAGNTIYF.

This clonotype is called medium-sized based on its frequency. CDR3 loop: CASSFGVSRVGEAFF. The chain recombines TRBV12-3 or TRBV12-4 with TRBJ1-1. The CDR3 has 15 residues.

The CDR3 region is CASSPMVLAGGDEQFF. J is TRBJ2-1 and V is TRBV7-9; lacking DNA, the TRBD2 call made by TCRdb goes unchecked. CDR3 length equals 16 residues. The germline V gene has CDR1 SEHNR and CDR2 FQNEAQ (reference sequence).

CDR3 loop: CASSLGTIVGDEQYF. V gene TRBV7-2 combines with J gene TRBJ2-7; TCRdb outputs TRBD2, but without DNA this stays unchecked. The CDR3 loop spans 15 amino acids. Germline CDR1 reads SGHTA; CDR2 reads FQGNSA.

The V call is TRBV28, the J call TRBJ1-6; TCRdb indicates TRBD1, and absent DNA this call remains unverified. Germline CDR1 and CDR2: MDHEN and SYDVKM. This CDR3 region has 13 residues. The CDR3 sequence is CASAPTSNSPLHF.

The chain joins TRBV6-4 to TRBJ1-3. Per the germline V gene, CDR1 is MRHNA and CDR2 is SNTAGT. There are 14 residues in the CDR3. This CDR3 is CASSGGRTGNTIYF.

The genes are TRBV6-6 and TRBJ2-3. The V gene's germline CDR1 is MNHNY and CDR2 SVGAGI (reference sequence). This CDR3 spans 16 amino acids. This chain's CDR3 is CASSYLAIGSTDTQYF.

This clonotype is identified as medium-sized from frequency. V gene TRBV11-1 combines with J gene TRBJ2-7; TCRdb's D call, TRBD1, is unchecked because there is no DNA. Germline CDR1 reads SGHAT; CDR2 reads FQDESV (reference sequence). This CDR3 region has 13 residues. CDR3: CASRGTGGYEQYF.

This clonotype registers large (0.1 to 1%) by frequency. The rearrangement joins TRBV29-1 to TRBJ1-2. Germline-derived CDR1 and CDR2 are SQVTM and ANQGSEA. This CDR3 comprises 15 residues. CDR3 amino acids: CSVYLGPPRGYGYTF. Looking up the rest from reference TRBV29-1 and TRBJ1-2 gives the full variable domain: SAVISQKPSRDICQRGTSLTIQCQVDSQVTMMFWYRQQPGQSLTLIATANQGSEATYESGFVIDKFPISRPNLTFSTLTVSNMSPEDSSIYLCSVYLGPPRGYGYTFGSGTRLTVV.

The V call is TRBV19, the J call TRBJ2-1; lacking DNA, the TRBD1 call made by TCRdb goes unchecked. The CDR3 is 16 residues long. CDR1 and CDR2 (germline): LNHDA, SQIVND (reference sequence). The CDR3 sequence is CASSPLDGVSYNEQFF.